The 18 T cell receptor beta chains in this list originate from one sample, sequenced in a study of blood T cell repertoires in COVID-19. TCRdb's copy holds only in-frame clones and misses some; the assay was immunoSEQ multiplex PCR. The sample yields 450,000 or so clones, 75% to 90% seen once. The sample consisted of peripheral blood. All receptors come from a man aged 18 to 30 with COVID-19, enrolled during active disease.

This clone was seen a single time. The chain recombines TRBV5-4 with TRBJ1-4, with TRBD1 matching over 8 bases. Germline V gene lookup returns CDR1 SGHNT and CDR2 YYREEE (reference sequence). The trim removed 0 bases at V and 13 bases at J, leaving 5 bases unmatched. The CDR3 is 13 residues long. CDR3 nucleotides: TGTGCCAGCAGCTTGGAAGGACAGGGATTACTGTTTTTT. Its protein is CASSLEGQGLLFF.

V gene TRBV18 combines with J gene TRBJ2-1; D may be TRBD1 (7 bases). V lost 1 base and J 3 bases, leaving 22 bases between the germline ends. Germline loops: CDR1 KGHSH, CDR2 LQKENI. This CDR3 is 19 amino acids long. This CDR3 is CASSPRGGYGLANYNEQFF. The CDR3 coding sequence is TGTGCCAGCTCACCACGAGGGGGCTATGGGCTAGCGAACTACAATGAGCAGTTCTTC.

The chain combines TRBV10-1 with TRBJ2-3, with 7 bases matching TRBD1. The CDR3 spans 15 residues. V lost 4 bases, J lost 3 bases, and 7 bases stayed unmatched. Germline V gene data show CDR1 as WNHNN and CDR2 as SYGVQD (reference sequence). The CDR3 nucleotides are TGCGCCAGCAGTGGGCAGGGGGAGTCTACAGATACGCAGTATTTT. Amino acids: CASSGQGESTDTQYF.

This chain connects TRBV7-9 to TRBJ2-7; no reliable D call. V lost 1 base, J lost 3 bases, and 10 bases lay in between. Per germline, CDR1 SEHNR and CDR2 FQNEAQ (reference sequence). The length of the CDR3 is 14 residues. CDR3 amino acids: CASSLVEFGYEQYF. In DNA, the CDR3 is TGTGCCAGCAGCTTAGTTGAATTCGGCTACGAGCAGTACTTC.

The rearrangement joins TRBV7-9 to TRBJ2-7; D is perhaps TRBD1 (6 bases). From germline, CDR1 is SEHNR and CDR2 FQNEAQ (reference sequence). This CDR3 is 14 amino acids long. V was shortened by 5 bases and J by 0 bases, with 11 bases between the two germline ends. The chain's CDR3 is CASSPLTGSYEQYF. The CDR3 nucleotides read TGTGCCAGCAGCCCTTTGACAGGCTCCTACGAGCAGTACTTC.

This clone was counted ten times or more. The chain uses TRBV10-2 and TRBJ2-7, with 16 bases identical to TRBD2. The CDR3 contains 16 residues. Germline values: CDR1 WSHSY, CDR2 SAAADI. The ends lost 2 bases at V and 7 bases at J; junction bases unmatched: 5. This CDR3 is CASSEPGLAGGQEQYF. CDR3 sequence (DNA): TGCGCCAGCAGTGAGCCGGGACTAGCGGGGGGGCAAGAGCAGTACTTC.

This chain joins TRBV27 and TRBJ2-7, with TRBD2 matching over 7 bases. CDR3 length: 14 residues. The germline V gene encodes CDR1 MNHEY and CDR2 SMNVEV (reference sequence). The V gene end was trimmed by 5 bases and the J gene end by 6 bases; junction bases not matched to a gene: 10. CDR3 protein: CASSRGVGPTEQYF. The CDR3 nucleotides are TGTGCCAGCAGTCGGGGGGTGGGCCCCACCGAGCAGTACTTC.

V is TRBV6-5 and J is TRBJ1-3; weak D call: TRBD1 (5 bases). The V gene lost 6 bases and the J gene lost 0 bases, with 12 bases spanning the gap. Germline assignment: CDR1 MNHEY and CDR2 SVGAGI. The CDR3 covers 15 residues. As DNA, the CDR3 is TGTGCCAGCAGGGCAGACAGTTTCTCTGGAAACACCATATATTTT. The encoded protein is CASRADSFSGNTIYF.

The V and J genes are TRBV27 and TRBJ2-5; 11 nucleotides match TRBD2. V was clipped by 6 bases and J by 7 bases; unmatched bases: 13. Germline V gene data show CDR1 as MNHEY and CDR2 as SMNVEV (reference sequence). CDR3 size: 16 residues. CDR3 sequence: CASRGLTSGDGWTQYF. CDR3 in DNA: TGTGCCAGCAGAGGCCTGACTAGCGGGGATGGATGGACCCAGTACTTC.

J is TRBJ1-5 and V is TRBV30; 8 bases map to TRBD1. V was clipped by 4 bases and J by 1 base; unmatched bases: 3. The germline V gene has CDR1 GTSNPN and CDR2 SVGIG (reference sequence). This CDR3 contains 14 residues. The chain's CDR3 is CAWNRGTSNQPQHF. In DNA, the CDR3 is TGTGCCTGGAACAGGGGGACGAGCAATCAGCCCCAGCATTTT. The variable domain in full, with the rest retrieved from reference TRBV30 and TRBJ1-5, is SQTIHQWPATLVQPVGSPLSLECTVEGTSNPNLYWYRQAAGRGLQLLFYSVGIGQISSEVPQNLSASRPQDRQFILSSKKLLLSDSGFYLCAWNRGTSNQPQHFGDGTRLSIL.

This chain uses TRBV5-1 with TRBJ2-7, with D uncertain. The germline V gene encodes CDR1 SGHRS and CDR2 YFSETQ. This CDR3 comprises 14 residues. The V end was cut by 0 bases, the J end by 1 base, with 8 bases between. The CDR3 is CASSLAYGSYEQYF. CDR3 in DNA: TGCGCCAGCAGCTTGGCCTACGGTTCCTACGAGCAGTACTTC.

This clone was observed a few times. The CDR3 spells CASSPTGIGQRSTGELFF. The CDR3 DNA is TGTGCCAGCTCACCAACAGGAATTGGACAGCGCAGCACCGGGGAGCTGTTTTTT. V usage is TRBV18 and J usage is TRBJ2-2; tentative D call: TRBD1 (6 bases). CDR1 is KGHSH and CDR2 is LQKENI in the germline V gene. CDR3 length: 18 residues. V gave up 2 bases and J gave up 4 bases, with 20 bases separating them. Together with reference TRBV18 and TRBJ2-2, the CDR3 gives the full variable domain: NAGVMQNPRHLVRRRGQEARLRCSPMKGHSHVYWYRQLPEEGLKFMVYLQKENIIDESGMPKERFSAEFPKEGPSILRIQQVVRGDSAAYFCASSPTGIGQRSTGELFFGEGSRLTVL.

V and J are TRBV11-3 and TRBJ2-7; 10 bases map to TRBD1. CDR3 length: 15 amino acids. V was clipped by 5 bases and J by 5 bases; unmatched bases: 9. The germline CDR1 and CDR2 sequences are SGHNT and YENEEA. CDR3 protein: CASSQGTGDKDEQYF. The CDR3 bases are TGTGCCAGCAGCCAGGGGACAGGGGATAAGGACGAGCAGTACTTC. The variable domain in full, completed from reference TRBV11-3 and TRBJ2-7, reads EAGVVQSPRYKIIEKKQPVAFWCNPISGHNTLYWYLQNLGQGPELLIRYENEEAVDDSQLPKDRFSAERLKGVDSTLKIQPAELGDSAVYLCASSQGTGDKDEQYFGPGTRLTVT.

The chain links TRBV7-2 to TRBJ2-1, with D perhaps TRBD2 (5 bases). The CDR3 consists of 13 residues. Germline lookup yields CDR1 SGHTA and CDR2 FQGNSA. Trimming removed 5 bases at V and 6 bases at J, with 11 bases between. This chain's CDR3 is CASSGRASNEQFF. CDR3 DNA sequence: TGTGCCAGCAGCGGGCGGGCTTCCAATGAGCAGTTCTTC.

The rearrangement links TRBV3-1 (or the pseudogene TRBV3-2) to TRBJ2-3; D perhaps matches TRBD1 (6 bases). CDR1 is LGHDT, CDR2 YNNKEL, per germline (reference sequence). Trimming shortened V by 0 bases and J by 1 base, and 14 bases separated the two germline ends. The CDR3 covers 17 residues. The CDR3: CASSQDRRPGGTDTQYF. CDR3 nucleotides: TGTGCCAGCAGCCAAGATCGTAGGCCAGGGGGCACAGATACGCAGTATTTT.

The chain carries TRBV4-1 and TRBJ2-1, with TRBD2 identical over 9 bases. Per the germline V gene, CDR1 is MGHRA and CDR2 is YSYEKL. There are 15 residues in the CDR3. V gave up 0 bases and J gave up 9 bases; unmatched junction bases: 6. This CDR3 is CASSQDGRGGGEQFF. The CDR3 DNA reads TGCGCCAGCAGCCAAGATGGGCGGGGGGGCGGTGAGCAGTTCTTC.

This chain joins TRBV19 and TRBJ2-2; 9 nucleotides align to TRBD1. The CDR3 contains 14 residues. In germline, CDR1 is LNHDA, CDR2 SQIVND (reference sequence). V dropped 5 bases and J dropped 7; count of bases not matched to a gene: 5. CDR3 nucleotides: TGTGCCAGTAGTCCCGGGACAGGGCACGGGGAGCTGTTTTTT. Protein sequence: CASSPGTGHGELFF.

The V and J genes are TRBV7-9 and TRBJ1-3; D remains ambiguous. The V end was cut by 4 bases, the J end by 4 bases, with 11 bases between. In germline, CDR1 is SEHNR, CDR2 FQNEAQ (reference sequence). The CDR3 length is 14 residues. CDR3 DNA: TGTGCCAGCAGCTCGGAGGAAACCGGAAACACCATATATTTT. It codes for CASSSEETGNTIYF.